Listed below are T cell receptor beta chains from one sample, sequenced in a study of blood T cell repertoires in COVID-19. Sequencing used immunoSEQ multiplex PCR; TCRdb keeps in-frame clones, though not all of them. In the table there are some 530,000 clones, 75% to 90% of which are singletons. The source material was peripheral blood. The receptors here all came from a human donor in a cohort sampled during active COVID-19. CDR3s include the opening cysteine and the closing phenylalanine or tryptophan. The D gene is left open where the match is weak. Size is stated for part of the rows, as once, few or many counts, or as a class when the clone is expanded.

>-|TRBJ2-3|TRBV30|once
CAWSDGSSADTQYF
TGTGCCTGGAGTGACGGGAGTAGCGCAGATACGCAGTATTTT
>TRBD2|TRBJ2-7|TRBV27|-
CASSLLRGGNPYEQYF
TGTGCCAGCAGCCTCCTTCGGGGGGGGAACCCTTACGAGCAGTACTTC
>-|TRBJ1-1|TRBV19|-
CASSIVPEYTEAFF
TGTGCCAGTAGTATAGTGCCGGAGTACACTGAAGCTTTCTTT
>TRBD1|TRBJ2-1|TRBV6-5|-
CASSSVGQGDYNEQFF
TGTGCCAGCAGTTCCGTGGGACAGGGGGACTACAATGAGCAGTTCTTC
>TRBD2|TRBJ2-2|TRBV5-1|-
CASSLGLAGTGELFF
TGCGCCAGCAGCCTAGGACTAGCGGGAACCGGGGAGCTGTTTTTT
>-|TRBJ1-1|TRBV18|-
CASSPLGGMNTEAFF
TGTGCCAGCTCACCATTAGGGGGAATGAACACTGAAGCTTTCTTT
>-|TRBJ1-2|TRBV11-2|-
CASSSDISPNYGYTF
TGTGCCAGCAGCTCGGACATATCGCCTAACTATGGCTACACCTTC
>TRBD1|TRBJ2-5|TRBV15|-
CATSGQDSFQETQYF
TGTGCCACCAGCGGACAGGACAGTTTTCAAGAGACCCAGTACTTC
>TRBD1|TRBJ1-3|TRBV6-5|-
CASSRDSGNTIYF
TGTGCCAGCAGTCGGGACAGTGGAAACACCATATATTTT
>TRBD2|TRBJ2-7|TRBV3-1/TRBV3-2|-
CASSLRSGSPYEQYF
TGTGCCAGCAGCCTCCGGAGCGGGAGCCCCTACGAGCAGTACTTC
>-|TRBJ2-5|TRBV2|few
CASKEGGTQYF
TGTGCCAGCAAAGAGGGAGGGACCCAGTACTTC
>-|TRBJ2-5|TRBV5-4|-
CASSRGLSNTQETQYF
TGTGCCAGCAGCCGAGGACTCTCCAATACACAAGAGACCCAGTACTTC
>-|TRBJ1-1|TRBV7-9|-
CASSLTGRTEAFF
TGTGCCAGCAGCTTAACAGGGAGAACTGAAGCTTTCTTT
>-|TRBJ1-2|TRBV27|-
CASSPRDTRQGYTF
TGTGCCAGCAGTCCCCGGGACACAAGACAGGGCTACACCTTC
>TRBD1|TRBJ2-5|TRBV11-2|-
CASSSQGARETQYF
TGTGCCAGCAGCTCTCAGGGGGCCCGGGAGACCCAGTACTTC
>-|TRBJ2-7|TRBV7-2|-
CASSLIGYEQYF
TGTGCCAGCAGCTTAATCGGGTACGAGCAGTACTTC
>-|TRBJ2-7|TRBV20-1|-
CSARGRQEQYF
TGCAGTGCTAGAGGCCGTCAGGAGCAGTACTTC
>TRBD1|TRBJ2-4|TRBV5-8|-
CASSLGQGGAKNIQYF
TGTGCCAGCAGCTTGGGACAGGGGGGAGCCAAAAACATTCAGTACTTC
>TRBD1|TRBJ1-2|TRBV19|-
CASNTRLQGPPYGYTF
TGTGCCAGTAACACCCGACTACAGGGGCCTCCCTATGGCTACACCTTC
>TRBD1|TRBJ2-5|TRBV23-1|once
CASSLTDRGVQETQYF
TGCGCCAGCAGTCTCACCGACAGGGGGGTACAAGAGACCCAGTACTTC
>-|TRBJ1-6|TRBV6-5|-
CASRPRTANNSPLHF
TGTGCCAGCAGGCCCCGGACAGCGAATAATTCACCCCTCCACTTT
>-|TRBJ2-3|TRBV9|-
CASSVFPSTDTQYF
TGTGCCAGCAGCGTCTTTCCCAGCACAGATACGCAGTATTTT
>TRBD2|TRBJ2-1|TRBV4-3|-
CASSQYGTSGVRSYNEQFF
TGCGCCAGCAGCCAATATGGGACTAGCGGGGTTCGCTCCTACAATGAGCAGTTCTTC
>-|TRBJ2-5|TRBV16|once
CASSQSIQGSETQYF
TGTGCCAGCAGCCAATCAATCCAGGGTTCCGAGACCCAGTACTTC
>TRBD1|TRBJ1-5|TRBV3-1/TRBV3-2|-
CASSQNDRGGGQPQHF
TGTGCCAGCAGCCAAAACGACAGGGGAGGTGGACAGCCCCAGCATTTT
>TRBD2|TRBJ2-3|TRBV7-2|-
CASSFRLAGGGDTQYF
TGTGCCAGCAGCTTTCGACTAGCGGGAGGCGGAGATACGCAGTATTTT
>TRBD2|TRBJ2-1|TRBV4-2|-
CASSLSPGTRIGEQFF
TGTGCCAGCAGCCTTTCACCCGGGACTAGGATCGGGGAGCAGTTCTTC
>-|TRBJ2-3|TRBV4-2|few
CASSQDPTGHYHYTQYF
TGTGCCAGCAGCCAAGATCCAACGGGACATTACCACTATACGCAGTATTTT
>-|TRBJ2-7|TRBV6-5|-
CASRLGELRSYEQYF
TGTGCCAGCAGACTCGGGGAGCTACGCTCCTACGAGCAGTACTTC